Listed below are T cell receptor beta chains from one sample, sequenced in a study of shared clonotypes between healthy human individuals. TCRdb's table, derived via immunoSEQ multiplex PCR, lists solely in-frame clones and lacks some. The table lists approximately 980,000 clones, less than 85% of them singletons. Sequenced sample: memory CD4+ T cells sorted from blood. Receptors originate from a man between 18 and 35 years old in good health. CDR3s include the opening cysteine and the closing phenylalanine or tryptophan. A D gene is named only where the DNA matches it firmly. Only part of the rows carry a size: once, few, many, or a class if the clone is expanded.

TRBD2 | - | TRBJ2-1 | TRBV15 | CATSRLAGGGTSYNEQFF | TGTGCCACCAGCAGACTAGCGGGAGGTGGAACCTCCTACAATGAGCAGTTCTTC
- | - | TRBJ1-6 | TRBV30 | CAWGAHSSYNSPLHF | TGTGCCTGGGGGGCCCACAGCTCCTATAATTCACCCCTCCACTTT
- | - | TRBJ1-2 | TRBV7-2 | CASSLPQGIGYGYTF | TGTGCCAGCAGCTTACCTCAGGGTATAGGATATGGCTACACCTTC
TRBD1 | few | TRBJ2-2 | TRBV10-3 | CAISAVGTGDKNTGELFF | TGTGCCATCAGTGCCGTGGGGACAGGGGATAAAAACACCGGGGAGCTGTTTTTT
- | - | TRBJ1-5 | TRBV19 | CASTGALSNQPQHF | TGTGCCAGTACAGGGGCCCTTAGCAATCAGCCCCAGCATTTT
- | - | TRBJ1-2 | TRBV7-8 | CASSLAGLYGYTF | TGTGCCAGCAGCTTAGCAGGTCTCTATGGCTACACCTTC
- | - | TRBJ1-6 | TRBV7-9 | CASSSEGRGNSPLHF | TGTGCCAGCAGCAGCGAAGGGAGGGGTAATTCACCCCTCCACTTT
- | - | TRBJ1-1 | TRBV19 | CASSIVQAHTEAFF | TGTGCCAGTAGTATAGTACAGGCGCACACTGAAGCTTTCTTT
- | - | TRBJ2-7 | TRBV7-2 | CASSLGREYEPYEQYF | TGTGCCAGCAGCTTAGGCAGGGAGTATGAACCCTACGAGCAGTACTTC
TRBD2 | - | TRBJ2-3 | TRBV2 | CASSGQTSGRSSDTQYF | TGTGCCAGCAGTGGACAGACTAGCGGGAGGAGCTCAGATACGCAGTATTTT
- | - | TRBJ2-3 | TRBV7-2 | CASSSRRETDTQYF | TGTGCCAGCAGCTCCCGGAGGGAGACAGATACGCAGTATTTT
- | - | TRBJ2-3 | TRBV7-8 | CASSRNSGTDTQYF | TGTGCCAGCAGCAGAAATTCCGGCACAGATACGCAGTATTTT
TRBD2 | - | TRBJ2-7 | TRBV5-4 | CASSAAGTNYEQYF | TGTGCCAGCAGCGCAGCGGGGACCAACTACGAGCAGTACTTC
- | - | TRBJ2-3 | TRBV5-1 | CASSNRVGTDTQYF | TGCGCCAGCAGCAACAGGGTTGGCACAGATACGCAGTATTTT
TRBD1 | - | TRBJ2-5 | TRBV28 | CASRGQGDARGETQYF | TGTGCCAGCAGGGGACAGGGGGACGCACGGGGGGAGACCCAGTACTTC
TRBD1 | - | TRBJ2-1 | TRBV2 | CASRGQGAWEQFF | TGTGCCAGCAGGGGACAGGGGGCGTGGGAGCAGTTCTTC
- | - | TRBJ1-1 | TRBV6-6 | CASSAMQAIGTEAFF | TGTGCCAGCAGTGCCATGCAGGCGATAGGCACTGAAGCTTTCTTT
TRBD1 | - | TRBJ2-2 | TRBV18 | CASSPTGMNTGELFF | TGTGCCAGCTCACCGACAGGGATGAACACCGGGGAGCTGTTTTTT
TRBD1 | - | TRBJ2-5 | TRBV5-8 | CASSLFGRTGSEETQYF | TGTGCCAGCAGCCTCTTCGGTCGGACAGGGAGTGAGGAGACCCAGTACTTC
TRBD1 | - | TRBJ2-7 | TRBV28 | CASSLLTGTYEQYF | TGTGCCAGCAGTTTACTGACAGGGACCTACGAGCAGTACTTC
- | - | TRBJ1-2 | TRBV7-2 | CASSLDNSYGYTF | TGTGCCAGCAGCTTAGATAACAGCTATGGCTACACCTTC
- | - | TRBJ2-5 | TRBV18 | CASSPRTGQETQYF | TGTGCCAGCTCACCTCGAACGGGACAAGAGACCCAGTACTTC
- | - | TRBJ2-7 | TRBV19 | CASSAAYRVAGEQYF | TGTGCCAGTAGTGCCGCCTACAGGGTGGCGGGCGAGCAGTACTTC
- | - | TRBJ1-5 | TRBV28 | CASRRGEESNQPQHF | TGTGCCAGCAGAAGAGGGGAGGAGAGCAATCAGCCCCAGCATTTT
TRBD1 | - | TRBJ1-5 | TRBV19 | CASRYGTGWQPQHF | TGTGCCAGTAGATACGGGACAGGTTGGCAGCCCCAGCATTTT
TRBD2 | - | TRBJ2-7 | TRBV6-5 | CASSRPGLASEQYF | TGTGCCAGCAGTCGGCCGGGACTAGCTTCCGAGCAGTACTTC
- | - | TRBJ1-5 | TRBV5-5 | CASSPSPRGTQHF | TGTGCCAGCAGCCCATCCCCCAGGGGCACGCAGCATTTT
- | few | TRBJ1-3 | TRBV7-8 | CASSYAGSSGNTIYF | TGTGCCAGCAGCTACGCGGGGAGCTCTGGAAACACCATATATTTT
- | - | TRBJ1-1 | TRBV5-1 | CASSLREANTEAFF | TGTGCCAGCAGCTTAAGGGAAGCTAACACTGAAGCTTTCTTT
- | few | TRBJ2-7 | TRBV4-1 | CASSQIDMGLPSHEQYF | TGCGCCAGCAGCCAAATTGATATGGGACTGCCAAGTCACGAGCAGTACTTC
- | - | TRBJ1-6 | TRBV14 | CASSQRGGTLHF | TGTGCCAGCAGCCAAAGAGGGGGAACCCTCCACTTT
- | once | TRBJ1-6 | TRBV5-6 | CASSLAQASSYNSPLHF | TGTGCCAGCAGCTTGGCCCAGGCCAGCTCCTATAATTCACCCCTCCACTTT
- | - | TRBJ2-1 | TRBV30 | CAWSPGLPNNEQFF | TGTGCCTGGAGTCCGGGACTTCCGAACAATGAGCAGTTCTTC
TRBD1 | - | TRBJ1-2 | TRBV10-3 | CAIHDRDRGSYGYTF | TGTGCCATTCACGACCGGGACAGGGGCTCATATGGCTACACCTTC
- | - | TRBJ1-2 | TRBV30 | CAWSVANYGYTF | TGTGCCTGGAGTGTAGCTAACTATGGCTACACCTTC
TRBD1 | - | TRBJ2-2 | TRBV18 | CASSSGQGGTGELFF | TGTGCCAGCTCAAGCGGACAGGGAGGCACCGGGGAGCTGTTTTTT
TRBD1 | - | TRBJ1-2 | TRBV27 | CASSLSIEGTVYGYTF | TGTGCCAGCAGTTTATCGATTGAGGGGACAGTCTATGGCTACACCTTC
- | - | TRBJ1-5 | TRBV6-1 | CASSVESRQPQHF | TGTGCCAGCAGTGTGGAGAGTAGACAGCCCCAGCATTTT
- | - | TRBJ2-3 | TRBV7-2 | CASSLQAGGTDTQYF | TGTGCCAGCAGCTTGCAAGCGGGCGGCACAGATACGCAGTATTTT
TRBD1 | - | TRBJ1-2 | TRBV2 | CASTLRTGQGNYGYTF | TGTGCCAGCACCCTACGGACGGGACAGGGAAACTATGGCTACACCTTC
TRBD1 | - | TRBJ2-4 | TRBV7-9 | CASSLGQGSGIQYF | TGTGCCAGCAGCCTGGGACAGGGGAGCGGCATTCAGTACTTC
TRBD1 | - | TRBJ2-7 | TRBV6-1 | CASSEQGQGHEQYF | TGTGCCAGCAGTGAACAGGGACAGGGCCACGAGCAGTACTTC
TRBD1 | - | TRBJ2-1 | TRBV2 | CASRLTGGHDEQFF | TGTGCCAGCAGACTGACAGGGGGACACGATGAGCAGTTCTTC
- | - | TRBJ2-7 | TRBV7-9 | CASSPKYLDSYEQYF | TGTGCCAGCAGCCCGAAATATCTGGACAGTTACGAGCAGTACTTC
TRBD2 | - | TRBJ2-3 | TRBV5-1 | CASSLSGATDTQYF | TGCGCCAGCAGCTTGAGCGGGGCCACAGATACGCAGTATTTT
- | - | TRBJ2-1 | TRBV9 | CASSSEGGPYNEQFF | TGTGCCAGCAGTTCAGAGGGGGGCCCCTACAATGAGCAGTTCTTC
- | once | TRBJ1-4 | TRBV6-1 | CASSEAGPGSTNEKLFF | TGTGCCAGCAGTGAAGCGGGACCAGGGTCAACTAATGAAAAACTGTTTTTT
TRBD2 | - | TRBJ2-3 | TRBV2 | CASSPRTSGTDTQYF | TGTGCCAGCAGCCCCAGGACTAGCGGCACAGATACGCAGTATTTT
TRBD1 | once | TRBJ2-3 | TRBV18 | CASSPNRGSTDTQYF | TGTGCCAGCTCACCTAACAGGGGTAGCACAGATACGCAGTATTTT
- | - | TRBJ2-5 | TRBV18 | CASSPPLETQYF | TGTGCCAGCTCACCACCGTTAGAGACCCAGTACTTC
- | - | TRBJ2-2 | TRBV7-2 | CASSLRGSGTGELFF | TGTGCCAGCAGCTTAAGAGGGAGTGGCACCGGGGAGCTGTTTTTT
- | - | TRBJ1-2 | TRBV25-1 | CASSERGYNYGYTF | TGTGCCAGCAGTGAACGAGGATACAACTATGGCTACACCTTC
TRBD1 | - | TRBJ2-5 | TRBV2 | CASSLDRGIETQYF | TGTGCCAGCAGCTTGGACAGGGGGATAGAGACCCAGTACTTC
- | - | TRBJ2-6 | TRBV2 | CASSDVRGGNVLTF | TGTGCCAGCAGTGACGTAAGGGGCGGCAACGTCCTGACTTTC
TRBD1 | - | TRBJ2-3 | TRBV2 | CASIGGLPVGTQYF | TGTGCCAGCATAGGGGGCCTCCCGGTCGGTACGCAGTATTTT
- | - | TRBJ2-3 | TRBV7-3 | CASSLQGGTDTQYF | TGTGCCAGCAGCCTACAGGGTGGGACAGATACGCAGTATTTT
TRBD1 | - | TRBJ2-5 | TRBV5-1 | CASRLGQGGGQETQYF | TGCGCCAGCAGACTCGGACAGGGTGGAGGCCAAGAGACCCAGTACTTC
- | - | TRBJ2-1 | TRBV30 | CAWSPSHWQFF | TGTGCCTGGAGTCCGTCTCATTGGCAGTTCTTC
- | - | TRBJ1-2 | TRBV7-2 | CASSLGSDGGYTF | TGTGCCAGCAGCTTAGGGTCTGATGGAGGCTACACCTTC
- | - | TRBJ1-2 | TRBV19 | CASSIPGGYTF | TGTGCCAGTAGTATACCTGGGGGCTACACCTTC